One sample yielded the 17 T cell receptor beta chains listed below, sequenced in a study of graft-versus-host responses after intestinal transplantation. No antigen has been assigned to these receptors. TCRdb's copy holds only in-frame clones and misses some; the assay was immunoSEQ multiplex PCR. The data contain about 70,000 clones, 90% of them singletons. The material sequenced was unstimulated CD8+ T cells sorted from spleen or lymph node cells, taken before transplant. The receptor set was obtained from a human donor who was the organ donor for an intestinal transplant.

This sequence joins TRBV25-1 and TRBJ2-7, with 11 positions matching TRBD2. The CDR3 extends over 17 amino acids. V gave up 4 bases and J gave up 1 base; unmatched junction bases: 9. Looked up from germline, CDR1 is MGHDK and CDR2 is SYGVNS. CDR3 protein: CASSAIAGGIPSYEQYV. As DNA, the CDR3 is TGTGCCAGCAGTGCCATAGCGGGGGGGATCCCTTCCTACGAGCAGTACGTC.

The chain combines TRBV6-4 with TRBJ2-1, with TRBD2 matching 8 bases. The junction had 5 bases not matched to a gene; V was cut back by 0 bases and J by 16 bases. Germline-derived CDR1 and CDR2 are MRHNA and SNTAGT. The length of the CDR3 is 12 residues. The CDR3 protein is CASSDSGTRIFF. CDR3 nucleotides: TGTGCCAGCAGTGACTCCGGGACTAGAATCTTCTTC.

This sequence joins TRBV7-2 and TRBJ2-7, with 9 nucleotides matching TRBD1. V lost 5 bases and J lost 3; bases outside the gene matches: 17. The CDR3 contains 18 residues. Germline-derived CDR1 and CDR2 are SGHTA and FQGNSA. CDR3 nucleotide sequence: TGTGCCAGCAGCGGTGTCCCGGGACAGGGTTGGGGATACTACGAGCAGTACGTC. As protein: CASSGVPGQGWGYYEQYV.

The chain links TRBV2 to TRBJ2-7; 10 positions agree with TRBD2. V trimming: 7 bases; J trimming: 0 bases; junction bases outside the gene matches: 9. This CDR3 spans 16 amino acids. Germline V gene sequence: CDR1 SNHLY, CDR2 FYNNEI. The CDR3 sequence: CASKRLAGADSYEQYV. The CDR3 DNA is TGTGCCAGCAAGCGGCTAGCGGGGGCCGACTCCTACGAGCAGTACGTC.

The rearrangement uses TRBV9 and TRBJ2-5, with a tentative D call TRBD2 (7 bases). This CDR3 contains 15 residues. CDR1 and CDR2 (germline): SGDLS, YYNGEE. V was cut by 2 bases and J by 1 base, with 12 bases left in between. The DNA for the CDR3 is TGTGCCAGCAGCGTGTTCGGGGGGCTCCAAGAGACCCAGTACTTC. It is translated as CASSVFGGLQETQYF.

The chain combines TRBV27 with TRBJ2-2; 9 bases line up with TRBD1. The CDR3 runs 19 residues. Germline V gene lookup returns CDR1 MNHEY and CDR2 SMNVEV (reference sequence). V shed 6 bases, J shed 2 bases, and the junction held 16 bases outside the gene matches. As DNA, the CDR3 is TGTGCCAGCAGCTGGGGGGACAGGGCTTCATACTCTAACACCGGGGAGCTGTTTTTT. Translated: CASSWGDRASYSNTGELFF.

The V call is TRBV7-9, the J call TRBJ1-1; D not resolved. Per the germline V gene, CDR1 is SEHNR and CDR2 is FQNEAQ (reference sequence). The CDR3 extends over 14 amino acids. Between the trimmed V and J ends, which lost 8 bases and 3 bases, there was a span of 16 bases. The CDR3 DNA reads TGTGCCAGCGGTTCCGGGGAAGCGGACACTGAAGCTTTCTTT. This gives the protein CASGSGEADTEAFF.

The V call is TRBV7-2, the J call TRBJ1-2; D possibly corresponds to TRBD1 (6 bases). V lost 4 bases to trimming and J lost 8 bases, with 20 bases between them. The CDR3 consists of 15 residues. Germline CDR1 and CDR2: SGHTA and FQGNSA. CDR3 amino acids: CASSSGPRDKTGYTF. CDR3 DNA: TGTGCCAGCAGCTCAGGTCCACGGGACAAAACCGGCTACACCTTC.

This rearrangement joins TRBV27 to TRBJ1-3, with unresolved D. Looked up from germline, CDR1 is MNHEY and CDR2 is SMNVEV (reference sequence). CDR3 length: 14 amino acids. The V gene lost 5 bases and the J gene lost 1 base, with 9 bases spanning the gap. The CDR3 DNA reads as TGTGCCAGCAGTCCGTCGGGATCTGGAAACACCATATATTTT. Translation: CASSPSGSGNTIYF.

The rearrangement uses TRBV14 and TRBJ2-1, with D hard to call. This CDR3 spans 15 amino acids. CDR1 and CDR2 from the germline V gene are SGHDN and FVKESK. Trimming shortened V by 1 base and J by 0 bases, and 7 bases separated the two germline ends. CDR3 residues: CASSQVLSSYNEQFF. The CDR3 coding sequence is TGTGCCAGCAGCCAAGTCCTGAGCTCCTACAATGAGCAGTTCTTC.

The chain couples TRBV6-1 to TRBJ1-1, with a tentative D call TRBD1 (5 bases). This CDR3 is built from 15 residues. CDR1 and CDR2 (germline): MNHNS, SASEGT. The V and J ends lost 2 bases and 0 bases respectively, with 10 bases between them. CDR3 DNA: TGTGCCAGCAGTGAAATTAGGGGAATGAACACTGAAGCTTTCTTT. Translating it yields CASSEIRGMNTEAFF.

About this clone: Mismatch with germline at one junction end may stem from a read error. The rearrangement links TRBV7-8 to TRBJ2-5, with TRBD2 identical over 9 bases. CDR1 is SGHVS, CDR2 FQNEAQ, per germline. This CDR3 comprises 17 residues. CDR3 coding DNA: TGTGCCAGCAGCCTAGCCGCCCAGCGGGGGGTCGAAGAGACCCAGTACTTC. Protein sequence: CASSLAAQRGVEETQYF.

The chain has TRBV5-4 and TRBJ1-2; D is unclear. The CDR3 length is 14 residues. Trimming took 4 bases from V and 4 from J, leaving 14 bases between them. Germline V gene data show CDR1 as SGHNT and CDR2 as YYREEE (reference sequence). In nucleotides, the CDR3 is TGTGCCAGCAGCCCTGGGAGGGTGAGCTATGGCTACACCTTC. Its protein product is CASSPGRVSYGYTF.

This chain links TRBV29-1 with TRBJ1-1, with 8 nucleotides matching TRBD1. This CDR3 spans 12 amino acids. The germline V gene has CDR1 SQVTM and CDR2 ANQGSEA. With 6 bases clipped from V and 3 bases from J, the junction kept 3 bases outside the gene matches. DNA for the CDR3: TGCAGCGTAATACAGGGGGACACTGAAGCTTTCTTT. Protein product: CSVIQGDTEAFF.

V usage is TRBV6-1 and J usage is TRBJ1-5, with D possibly TRBD1 on 6 matching bases. This CDR3 contains 15 residues. Germline loops: CDR1 MNHNS, CDR2 SASEGT. V gave up 7 bases and J gave up 9 bases, with 22 bases separating them. The CDR3 region is CASKDGQRLRGPQHF. The CDR3 DNA sequence: TGTGCCAGCAAGGACGGACAGCGCTTGAGGGGGCCCCAGCATTTT.

The J gene is TRBJ2-1, the V gene TRBV2; tentatively, D is TRBD2 (6 bases). This CDR3 region has 14 residues. Germline CDR1 reads SNHLY; CDR2 reads FYNNEI. Trimming removed 4 bases from V and 7 bases from J, with 14 bases in between. The DNA for the CDR3 is TGTGCCAGCAGTGGGACCGGGACTGTTAATGAGCAGTTCTTC. Translating it yields CASSGTGTVNEQFF.

V is TRBV2 and J is TRBJ2-7; D is unresolved. V lost 0 bases to trimming and J lost 0 bases, with 15 bases between them. Germline assignment: CDR1 SNHLY and CDR2 FYNNEI. The CDR3 covers 17 residues. The DNA for the CDR3 is TGTGCCAGCAGTGAAGCGCACGTTGTTGGCGGCTCCTACGAGCAGTACGTC. Encoded protein: CASSEAHVVGGSYEQYV.